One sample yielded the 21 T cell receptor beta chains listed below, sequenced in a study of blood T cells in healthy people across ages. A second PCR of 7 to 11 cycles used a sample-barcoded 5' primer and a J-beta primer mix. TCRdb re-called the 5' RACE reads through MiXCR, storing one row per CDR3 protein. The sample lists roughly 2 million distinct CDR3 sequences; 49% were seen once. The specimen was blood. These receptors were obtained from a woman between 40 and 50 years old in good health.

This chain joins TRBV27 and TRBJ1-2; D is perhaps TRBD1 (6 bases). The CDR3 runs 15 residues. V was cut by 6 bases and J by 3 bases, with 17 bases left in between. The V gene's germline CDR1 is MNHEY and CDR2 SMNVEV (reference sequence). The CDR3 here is CASSREQGPYYGYTF. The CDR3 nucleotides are TGTGCCAGCAGCCGGGAGCAGGGGCCTTACTATGGCTACACCTTC.

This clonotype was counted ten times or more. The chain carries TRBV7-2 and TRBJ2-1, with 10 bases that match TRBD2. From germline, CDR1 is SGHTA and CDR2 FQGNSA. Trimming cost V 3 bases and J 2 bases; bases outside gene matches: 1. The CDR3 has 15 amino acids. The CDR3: CASSFTSGAYNEQFF. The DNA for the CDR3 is TGTGCCAGCAGCTTTACTAGCGGGGCCTACAATGAGCAGTTCTTC.

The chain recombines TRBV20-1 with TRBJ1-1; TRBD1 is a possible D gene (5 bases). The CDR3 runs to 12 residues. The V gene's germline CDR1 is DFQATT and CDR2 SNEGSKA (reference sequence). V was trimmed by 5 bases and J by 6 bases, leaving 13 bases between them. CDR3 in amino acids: CSAPQGKAEAFF. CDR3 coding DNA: TGCAGTGCTCCGCAGGGAAAGGCTGAAGCTTTCTTT.

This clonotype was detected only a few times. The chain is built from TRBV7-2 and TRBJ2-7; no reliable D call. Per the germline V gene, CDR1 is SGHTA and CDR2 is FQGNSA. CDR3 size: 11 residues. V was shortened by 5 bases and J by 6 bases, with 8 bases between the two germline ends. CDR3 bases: TGTGCCAGCAGCGCCATGACCGAGCAGTACTTC. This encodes CASSAMTEQYF.

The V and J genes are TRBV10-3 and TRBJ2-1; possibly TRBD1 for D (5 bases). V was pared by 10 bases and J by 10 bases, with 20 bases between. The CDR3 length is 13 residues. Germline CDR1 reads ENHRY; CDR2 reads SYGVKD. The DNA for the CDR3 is TGTGCCACTCAGGACACCAGCTCCTACGAGCAGTTCTTC. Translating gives CATQDTSSYEQFF.

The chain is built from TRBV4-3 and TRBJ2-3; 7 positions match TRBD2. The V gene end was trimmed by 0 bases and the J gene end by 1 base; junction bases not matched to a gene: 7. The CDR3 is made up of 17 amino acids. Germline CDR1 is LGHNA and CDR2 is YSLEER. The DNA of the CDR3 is TGCGCCAGCAGCCAAGAGTCGGGCGGGGGACGCACAGATACGCAGTATTTT. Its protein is CASSQESGGGRTDTQYF.

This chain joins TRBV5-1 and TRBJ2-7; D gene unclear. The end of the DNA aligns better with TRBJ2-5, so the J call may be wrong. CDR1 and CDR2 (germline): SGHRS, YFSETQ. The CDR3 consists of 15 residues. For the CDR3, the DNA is TGCGCCAGCAGCTTGTCCAACAAGGAGAGGGAGACCCAGTACTTC. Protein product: CASSLSNKERETQYF.

Here the CDR3 reads CATGQLRETQYF. In DNA form, the CDR3 reads TGTGCAACGGGACAGCTCCGTGAGACCCAGTACTTC. The rearrangement joins TRBV6-6 to TRBJ2-5; 7 nucleotides align to TRBD1. The CDR3 consists of 12 residues. CDR1 MNHNY and CDR2 SVGAGI come from the germline V gene (reference sequence).

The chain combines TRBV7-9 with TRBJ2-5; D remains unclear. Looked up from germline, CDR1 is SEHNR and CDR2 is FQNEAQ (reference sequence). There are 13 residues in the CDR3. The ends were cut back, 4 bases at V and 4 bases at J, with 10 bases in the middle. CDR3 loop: CASSSATRETQYF. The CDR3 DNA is TGTGCCAGCAGCTCCGCTACGAGAGAGACCCAGTACTTC. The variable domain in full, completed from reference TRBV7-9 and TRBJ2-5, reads DTGVSQNPRHKITKRGQNVTFRCDPISEHNRLYWYRQTLGQGPEFLTYFQNEAQLEKSRLLSDRFSAERPKGSFSTLEIQRTEQGDSAMYLCASSSATRETQYFGPGTRLLVL.

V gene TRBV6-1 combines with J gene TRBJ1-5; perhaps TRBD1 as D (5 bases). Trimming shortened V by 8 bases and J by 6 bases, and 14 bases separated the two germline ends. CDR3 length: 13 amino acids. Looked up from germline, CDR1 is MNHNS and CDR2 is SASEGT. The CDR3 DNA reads TGTGCCAGCGATGAGAGGGGAATTCAGCCCCAGCATTTT. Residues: CASDERGIQPQHF.

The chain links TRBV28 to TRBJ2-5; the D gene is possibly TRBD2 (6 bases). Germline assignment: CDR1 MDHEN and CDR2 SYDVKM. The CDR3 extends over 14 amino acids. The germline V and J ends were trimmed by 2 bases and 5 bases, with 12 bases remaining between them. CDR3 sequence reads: CASSLGGWAETQYF. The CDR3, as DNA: TGTGCCAGCAGTTTAGGGGGGTGGGCGGAGACCCAGTACTTC.

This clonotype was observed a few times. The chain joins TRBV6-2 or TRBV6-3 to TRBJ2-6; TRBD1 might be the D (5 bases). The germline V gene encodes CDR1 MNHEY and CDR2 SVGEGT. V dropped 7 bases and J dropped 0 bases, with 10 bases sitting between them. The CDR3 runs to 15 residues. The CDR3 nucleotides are TGTGCCAGCAACAGGCCAGCCTCTGGGGCCAACGTCCTGACTTTC. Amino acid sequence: CASNRPASGANVLTF.

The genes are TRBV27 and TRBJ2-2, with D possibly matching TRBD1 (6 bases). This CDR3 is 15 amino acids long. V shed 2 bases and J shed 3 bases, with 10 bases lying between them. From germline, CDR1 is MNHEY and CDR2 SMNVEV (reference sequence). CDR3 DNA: TGTGCCAGCAGTTTACGGACAGACTACACCGGGGAGCTGTTTTTT. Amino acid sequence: CASSLRTDYTGELFF.

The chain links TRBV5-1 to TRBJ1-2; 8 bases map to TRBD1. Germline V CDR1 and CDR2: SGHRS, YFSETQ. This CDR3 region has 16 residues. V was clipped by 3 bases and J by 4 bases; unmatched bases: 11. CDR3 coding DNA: TGCGCCAGCAGCTCATTAGGGGGCGGACAGGGCTATGGCTACACCTTC. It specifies CASSSLGGGQGYGYTF.

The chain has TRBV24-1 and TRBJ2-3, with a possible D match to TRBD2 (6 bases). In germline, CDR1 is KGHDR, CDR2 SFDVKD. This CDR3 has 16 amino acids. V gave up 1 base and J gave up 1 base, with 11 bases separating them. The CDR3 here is CATSDLGGVGTDTQYF. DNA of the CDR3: TGTGCCACCAGTGATTTAGGAGGGGTGGGCACAGATACGCAGTATTTT.

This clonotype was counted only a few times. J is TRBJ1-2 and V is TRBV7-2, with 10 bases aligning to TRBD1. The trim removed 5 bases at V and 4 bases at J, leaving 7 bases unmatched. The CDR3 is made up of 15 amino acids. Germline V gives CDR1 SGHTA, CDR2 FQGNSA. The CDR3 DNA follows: TGTGCCAGCAGCACGGACAGGGGGAACACCTATGGCTACACCTTC. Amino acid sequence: CASSTDRGNTYGYTF.

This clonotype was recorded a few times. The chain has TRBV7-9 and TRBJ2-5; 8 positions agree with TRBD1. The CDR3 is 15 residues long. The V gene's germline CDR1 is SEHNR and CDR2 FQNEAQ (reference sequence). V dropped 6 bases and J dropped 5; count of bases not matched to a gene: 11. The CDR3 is CASRLNTGGAETQYF. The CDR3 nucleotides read TGTGCCAGCAGACTGAATACAGGGGGAGCGGAGACCCAGTACTTC.

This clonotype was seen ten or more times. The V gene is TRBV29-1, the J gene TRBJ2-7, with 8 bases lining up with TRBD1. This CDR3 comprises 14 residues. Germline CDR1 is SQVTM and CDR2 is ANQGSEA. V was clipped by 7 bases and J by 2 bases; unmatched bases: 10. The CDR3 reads CSASPRTGPYEQYF. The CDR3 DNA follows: TGCAGCGCCTCACCCCGGACAGGGCCCTACGAGCAGTACTTC.

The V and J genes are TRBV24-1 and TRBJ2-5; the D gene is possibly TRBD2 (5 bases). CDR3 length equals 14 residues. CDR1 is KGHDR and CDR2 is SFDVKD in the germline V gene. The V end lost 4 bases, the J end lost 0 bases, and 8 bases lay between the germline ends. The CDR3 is CATSDRGDQETQYF. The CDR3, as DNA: TGTGCCACCAGTGACCGGGGAGACCAAGAGACCCAGTACTTC.

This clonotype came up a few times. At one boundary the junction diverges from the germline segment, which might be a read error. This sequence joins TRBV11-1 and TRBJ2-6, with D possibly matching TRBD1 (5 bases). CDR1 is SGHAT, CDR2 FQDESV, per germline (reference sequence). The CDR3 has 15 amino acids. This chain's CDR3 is CASGLGVSGANVLTF. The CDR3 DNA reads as TGTGCCAGCGGCTTAGGGGTTTCTGGGGCCAACGTCCTGACTTTC. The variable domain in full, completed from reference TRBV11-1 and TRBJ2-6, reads EAEVAQSPRYKITEKSQAVAFWCDPISGHATLYWYRQILGQGPELLVQFQDESVVDDSQLPKDRFSAERLKGVDSTLKIQPAELGDSAMYLCASGLGVSGANVLTFGAGSRLTVL.

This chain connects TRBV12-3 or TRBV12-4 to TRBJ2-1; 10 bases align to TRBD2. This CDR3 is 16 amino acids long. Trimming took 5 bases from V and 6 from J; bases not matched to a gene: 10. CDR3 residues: CASSPGGAGGANEQFF. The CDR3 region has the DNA TGTGCCAGCAGTCCCGGGGGAGCGGGGGGGGCCAATGAGCAGTTCTTC.